The 19 T cell receptor beta chains below all came from one sample that was sequenced in a study of radiotherapy plus CTLA-4 blockade in lung cancer. The assay was immunoSEQ multiplex PCR, and TCRdb's table has in-frame clones only and misses some. This sample carries about 60,000 clones, 72% of them seen once, and the ten largest clones take about 8.5%. The starting material was peripheral blood, obtained from a patient treated with radiotherapy plus ipilimumab. The source is a human donor with non-small cell lung cancer whose response to radiotherapy plus ipilimumab could not be evaluated.

The chain joins TRBV27 to TRBJ2-2, with D tentatively TRBD2 (6 bases). The V end was cut by 2 bases, the J end by 2 bases, with 12 bases between. CDR3 length equals 16 residues. CDR1 is MNHEY and CDR2 is SMNVEV in the germline V gene (reference sequence). In DNA, the CDR3 is TGTGCCAGCAGTTTAGGGCGGGGACCCAACACCGGGGAGCTGTTTTTT. This sequence encodes CASSLGRGPNTGELFF.

This clone was seen more than once but under ten times. The V and J genes are TRBV5-6 and TRBJ1-1, with 7 bases fitting TRBD1. The V and J ends lost 4 bases and 4 bases, in that order; junction bases with no gene match: 4. The V gene's germline CDR1 is SGHDT and CDR2 YYEEEE. The CDR3 consists of 13 residues. CDR3 residues: CASSRQGATEAFF. In DNA form, the CDR3 reads TGTGCCAGCAGCCGACAGGGTGCCACTGAAGCTTTCTTT.

The CDR3 DNA is TGCGCCAGCAGGAGAGGACTAGCGGGAGGGGACAATGAGCAGTTCTTC. Encoded protein: CASRRGLAGGDNEQFF. This chain joins TRBV10-1 and TRBJ2-1, with 15 bases lining up with TRBD2. The CDR3 extends over 16 amino acids. CDR1 WNHNN and CDR2 SYGVQD come from the germline V gene (reference sequence). V shed 6 bases, J shed 5 bases, and the junction held 5 bases outside the gene matches.

The genes are TRBV19 and TRBJ2-2; D might be TRBD2 (6 bases). The germline V gene encodes CDR1 LNHDA and CDR2 SQIVND (reference sequence). V was clipped by 5 bases and J by 3 bases, with 10 bases between them. The CDR3 spans 14 residues. CDR3 bases: TGTGCCAGTAGTTGGGGACTTGACACCGGGGAGCTGTTTTTT. It encodes CASSWGLDTGELFF.

This clone showed up just a few times. The chain couples TRBV6-5 to TRBJ2-7; unclear D gene. The CDR3 spans 11 residues. Germline CDR1 is MNHEY and CDR2 is SVGAGI. V lost 10 bases and J lost 3, with 10 bases in between. CDR3 nucleotide sequence: TGTGCCACCGAACGTAGCTACGAGCAGTACTTC. Residues: CATERSYEQYF.

J is TRBJ1-4 and V is TRBV25-1, with D possibly matching TRBD1 (6 bases). The CDR3 is made up of 14 amino acids. CDR1 is MGHDK, CDR2 SYGVNS, per germline. The V end lost 5 bases, the J end lost 8 bases, and 15 bases lay between the germline ends. In DNA form, the CDR3 reads TGTGCCAGCAGTAAAGGGGGGGCGCGGGAAAAACTGTTTTTT. This codes for CASSKGGAREKLFF.

V is TRBV5-1 and J is TRBJ2-3; no reliable D call. The germline V gene has CDR1 SGHRS and CDR2 YFSETQ. Between the trimmed V and J ends, which lost 2 bases and 0 bases, there was a span of 7 bases. The CDR3 extends over 14 amino acids. CDR3 sequence: CASSFRSSTDTQYF. In nucleotides, the CDR3 is TGCGCCAGCAGCTTCCGGTCTAGCACAGATACGCAGTATTTT.

The CDR3 here is CASSQELAGGFANTGELFF. CDR3 nucleotide sequence: TGCGCCAGCAGCCAAGAACTAGCGGGGGGGTTCGCGAACACCGGGGAGCTGTTTTTT. The V call is TRBV4-3, the J call TRBJ2-2; 13 bases are shared with TRBD2. The CDR3 is made up of 19 amino acids. CDR1 is LGHNA, CDR2 YSLEER, per germline. Germline trimming cut 0 bases from V and 0 bases from J; bases unmatched to any gene: 4.

The rearrangement links TRBV19 to TRBJ1-2; 8 bases are a match to TRBD1. In germline, CDR1 is LNHDA, CDR2 SQIVND (reference sequence). Trimming removed 4 bases from V and 5 bases from J; junction bases left unmatched: 15. The CDR3 is 17 amino acids. CDR3 sequence: CASSTYRAGGERYGYTF. CDR3 nucleotide sequence: TGTGCCAGTAGTACCTATCGTGCAGGGGGCGAGCGGTATGGCTACACCTTC.

The table lists this clone with a count of one. The chain carries TRBV7-9 and TRBJ1-2; TRBD1 aligns across 9 bases. Germline CDR1 SEHNR, CDR2 FQNEAQ (reference sequence). The CDR3 totals 13 residues. V trimming: 4 bases; J trimming: 3 bases; junction bases outside the gene matches: 0. CDR3 protein: CASSWTGDYGYTF. DNA for the CDR3: TGTGCCAGCAGCTGGACAGGGGACTATGGCTACACCTTC. The whole variable domain, remainder taken from reference TRBV7-9 and TRBJ1-2, is DTGVSQNPRHKITKRGQNVTFRCDPISEHNRLYWYRQTLGQGPEFLTYFQNEAQLEKSRLLSDRFSAERPKGSFSTLEIQRTEQGDSAMYLCASSWTGDYGYTFGSGTRLTVV.

This chain links TRBV9 with TRBJ2-2; 7 bases are a match to TRBD1. Germline V CDR1 and CDR2: SGDLS, YYNGEE. The CDR3 totals 16 residues. V trimming: 0 bases; J trimming: 5 bases; junction bases outside the gene matches: 7. The CDR3 DNA follows: TGTGCCAGCAGCGTAGAGAGGGGGCCGAGGACCGGGGAGCTGTTTTTT. Translation gives CASSVERGPRTGELFF.

This clone was recorded only once. The CDR3 DNA is TGTGCCAGCAGCGACCTTAAGTTCTCGGGAGAGTCGAACGAGCAGTACTTC. Translation gives CASSDLKFSGESNEQYF. The chain uses TRBV7-2 and TRBJ2-7; the D gene is possibly TRBD2 (6 bases). The CDR3 sequence is 17 residues long. Germline values: CDR1 SGHTA, CDR2 FQGNSA. Trimming removed 5 bases from V and 5 bases from J, with 25 bases in between.

This CDR3 is CASSAYEPTAHNEQFF. The CDR3 DNA follows: TGTGCCAGCAGCGCCTATGAACCTACCGCACACAATGAGCAGTTCTTC. This chain uses TRBV11-3 with TRBJ2-1; unclear D gene. The CDR3 totals 16 residues. V shed 5 bases and J shed 5 bases, with 19 bases lying between them. CDR1 SGHNT and CDR2 YENEEA come from the germline V gene.

The chain links TRBV7-3 to TRBJ2-7; the D gene is possibly TRBD1 (6 bases). V was pared by 2 bases and J by 5 bases, with 19 bases between. The CDR3 runs 16 residues. Germline assignment: CDR1 SGHTA and CDR2 FQGTGA. The CDR3 nucleotides read TGTGCCAGCAGCTTACTGATCCCCCCAGGGGCCGACGAGCAGTACTTC. Residues: CASSLLIPPGADEQYF.

The chain has TRBV7-6 and TRBJ1-1, with D possibly being TRBD1 (5 bases). Trimming shortened V by 2 bases and J by 5 bases, and 9 bases separated the two germline ends. The CDR3 consists of 13 residues. Germline CDR1 SGHVS, CDR2 FNYEAQ. Written as DNA, the CDR3 is TGTGCCAGCAGCTTATCCCGGGGGACTGAAGCTTTCTTT. Translated, it gives CASSLSRGTEAFF.

This clone was picked up a small number of times. The V and J genes are TRBV7-2 and TRBJ2-1; no clear D. V lost 5 bases, J lost 2 bases, and 10 bases lay in between. The CDR3 is made up of 14 amino acids. Germline V CDR1 and CDR2: SGHTA, FQGNSA. The CDR3 region has the DNA TGTGCCAGCAGCCCCAGTCCGCCCTACAATGAGCAGTTCTTC. Protein sequence: CASSPSPPYNEQFF.

This clone has more than one count but fewer than ten. The V gene is TRBV9, the J gene TRBJ1-3; 8 nucleotides match TRBD1. V lost 3 bases to trimming and J lost 1 base; unmatched junction nucleotides: 3. CDR3 length equals 15 residues. The germline V gene has CDR1 SGDLS and CDR2 YYNGEE. The chain's CDR3 is CASSGTGNSGNTIYF. CDR3 DNA sequence: TGTGCCAGCAGCGGGACAGGGAATTCTGGAAACACCATATATTTT.

This clone was observed a handful of times. The chain joins TRBV2 to TRBJ2-3; no reliable D call. V lost 1 base to trimming and J lost 3 bases, with 11 bases between them. Germline-derived CDR1 and CDR2 are SNHLY and FYNNEI. This CDR3 region has 15 residues. CDR3: CASSEGHLWTDTQYF. In DNA, the CDR3 is TGTGCCAGCAGTGAAGGACACCTTTGGACAGATACGCAGTATTTT.

CDR3 sequence reads: CAWSEGGATAQYF. The CDR3 DNA is TGTGCCTGGAGTGAGGGGGGGGCCACGGCCCAGTACTTC. V gene TRBV30 combines with J gene TRBJ2-5; weak D call: TRBD2 (7 bases). Deletions cut 1 base from V and 9 bases from J, with 15 bases between. The V gene's germline CDR1 is GTSNPN and CDR2 SVGIG (reference sequence). CDR3 length equals 13 residues.